Shown below are 6 T cell receptor beta chains from a single sample sequenced in a study of cytomegalovirus exposure and HLA in healthy donors. It was with 60 Vbeta and 13 Jbeta primers that the PCR ran. Produced via immunoSEQ multiplex PCR; TCRdb's table is partial and in-frame only. The sample contains approximately 78,000 clones, approximately 84% of which appear only once. Sequenced: PBMCs. Receptors originate from a woman between 50 and 59 years old in good health and CMV-seronegative.

The V call is TRBV27, the J call TRBJ1-5, with 8 bases identical to TRBD1. V trimming: 5 bases; J trimming: 7 bases; junction bases outside the gene matches: 10. Germline V lookup: CDR1 MNHEY, CDR2 SMNVEV (reference sequence). This CDR3 has 15 residues. In nucleotides, the CDR3 is TGTGCCAGCAGTCCTGACAGGGGTGGGCGGCAGCCCCAGCATTTT. Its protein product is CASSPDRGGRQPQHF.

The CDR3 bases are TGTGCCTGGACCCTAATGAACACTGAAGCTTTCTTT. It translates to CAWTLMNTEAFF. The chain recombines TRBV30 with TRBJ1-1; no firm D call. The CDR3 loop spans 12 amino acids. Trimming pared 4 bases from V and 0 bases from J, leaving 6 bases between. Germline CDR1 is GTSNPN and CDR2 is SVGIG (reference sequence).

V is TRBV19 and J is TRBJ1-5, with D tentatively TRBD1 (5 bases). The CDR3 loop spans 14 amino acids. The germline V and J ends were trimmed by 5 bases and 3 bases, with 11 bases remaining between them. In germline, CDR1 is LNHDA, CDR2 SQIVND (reference sequence). This CDR3 reads CASSPTQDNQPQHF. The CDR3 coding sequence is TGTGCCAGTAGTCCAACACAGGACAATCAGCCCCAGCATTTT.

The chain links TRBV5-1 to TRBJ2-1; 9 nucleotides match TRBD2. The CDR3 length is 17 residues. Germline V lookup: CDR1 SGHRS, CDR2 YFSETQ. Trimming took 3 bases from V and 0 from J; bases not matched to a gene: 7. The CDR3 DNA reads TGCGCCAGCAGCTCTTTAAGCGGGGGGAACTCCTACAATGAGCAGTTCTTC. Protein product: CASSSLSGGNSYNEQFF.

J is TRBJ2-3 and V is TRBV6-1; D possibly corresponds to TRBD2 (5 bases). The CDR3 totals 13 residues. V lost 10 bases, J lost 2 bases, and 13 bases lay in between. Looked up from germline, CDR1 is MNHNS and CDR2 is SASEGT. The CDR3 bases are TGTGCCATAGGACTTGCCAACACAGATACGCAGTATTTT. Encoded protein: CAIGLANTDTQYF.

This clone is a singleton in its sample. At one boundary the junction diverges from the germline segment, which might be a read error. The rearrangement links TRBV2 to TRBJ2-7, with 7 nucleotides matching TRBD1. Germline V CDR1 and CDR2: SNHLY, FYNNEI. The CDR3 contains 14 residues. CDR3 DNA: TGTGCCAGCAGATCCCGGGACAGTGACGTGAGTGGGAACTTC. This encodes CASRSRDSDVSGNF. The full variable domain, rest sourced from reference TRBV2 and TRBJ2-7, is EPEVTQTPSHQVTQMGQEVILRCVPISNHLYFYWYRQILGQKVEFLVSFYNNEISEKSEIFDDQFSVERPDGSNFTLKIRSTKLEDSAMYFCASRSRDSDVSGNFGPGTRLTVT.